These 27 T cell receptor beta chains were all obtained from the same sample, sequenced in a study of T cell changes during pregnancy in multiple sclerosis. The assay was immunoSEQ multiplex PCR, and TCRdb's table has in-frame clones only and misses some. This table holds roughly 52,000 clones, about nine tenths found once. The source material was CD4+ T cells from peripheral blood mononuclear cells, sampled in the first trimester of pregnancy. These receptors came from a female donor with multiple sclerosis, enrolled in a pregnancy study.

The chain carries TRBV18 and TRBJ1-5; maybe TRBD1 (6 bases). Germline V gene sequence: CDR1 KGHSH, CDR2 LQKENI. Trimming removed 5 bases at V and 6 bases at J, with 17 bases between. The CDR3 covers 15 residues. CDR3 DNA: TGTGCCAGCTCATCGAATCAGGGGCTCGGTCAGCCCCAGCATTTT. It specifies CASSSNQGLGQPQHF.

The sample holds one count of this clone. The CDR3 nucleotides read TGTGCCAGCAGTGAAATCAGATTAGCGCGAGAGCAGTACTTC. This codes for CASSEIRLAREQYF. This chain uses TRBV2 with TRBJ2-7; a possible D gene is TRBD2 (5 bases). The ends were cut back, 2 bases at V and 7 bases at J, with 15 bases in the middle. CDR3 length equals 14 residues. Germline loops: CDR1 SNHLY, CDR2 FYNNEI.

This chain joins TRBV9 and TRBJ2-2; D is possibly TRBD1 (5 bases). V was shortened by 4 bases and J by 1 base, with 11 bases between the two germline ends. CDR1 SGDLS and CDR2 YYNGEE come from the germline V gene. The CDR3 length is 15 residues. The CDR3 region is CASSTRQLNTGELFF. CDR3 nucleotide sequence: TGTGCCAGCAGCACCCGACAGTTGAACACCGGGGAGCTGTTTTTT.

The chain employs TRBV5-5 and TRBJ2-5, with D possibly being TRBD2 (5 bases). CDR3 length equals 13 residues. V was clipped by 4 bases and J by 8 bases, with 15 bases between them. The germline CDR1 and CDR2 sequences are SGHKS and YYEKEE (reference sequence). In DNA form, the CDR3 reads TGTGCCAGCAGCCCCTGGGATGCGGGTACCCAGTACTTC. It specifies CASSPWDAGTQYF. The entire variable domain, with the rest obtained from reference TRBV5-5 and TRBJ2-5, is as follows: DAGVTQSPTHLIKTRGQQVTLRCSPISGHKSVSWYQQVLGQGPQFIFQYYEKEERGRGNFPDRFSARQFPNYSSELNVNALLLGDSALYLCASSPWDAGTQYFGPGTRLLVL.

The chain combines TRBV19 with TRBJ2-3; the match to TRBD1 covers 7 bases. V lost 6 bases, J lost 3 bases, and 3 bases stayed unmatched. Per germline, CDR1 LNHDA and CDR2 SQIVND (reference sequence). This CDR3 comprises 13 residues. The DNA for the CDR3 is TGTGCCAGTAGAAAGGGGGCTACAGATACGCAGTATTTT. Protein product: CASRKGATDTQYF.

This chain connects TRBV5-5 to TRBJ2-2; TRBD2 agrees at 14 bases. Germline V gives CDR1 SGHKS, CDR2 YYEKEE (reference sequence). V was clipped by 4 bases and J by 6 bases; unmatched bases: 8. The CDR3 extends over 17 amino acids. The CDR3 loop is CASSPRTSGRSPGELFF. The CDR3 DNA is TGTGCCAGCAGCCCGCGGACTAGCGGGAGGAGTCCCGGGGAGCTGTTTTTT.

The J gene is TRBJ2-3, the V gene TRBV19, with 11 bases identical to TRBD2. J lost 1 base, V lost 8 bases, and 5 bases had no gene match. In germline, CDR1 is LNHDA, CDR2 SQIVND (reference sequence). The CDR3 is made up of 15 amino acids. The CDR3 region is CASATTSGGTDTQYF. For the CDR3, the DNA is TGTGCCAGTGCGACGACTAGCGGGGGCACAGATACGCAGTATTTT.

This rearrangement joins TRBV14 to TRBJ2-5; D not resolved. The CDR3 totals 13 residues. CDR1 is SGHDN and CDR2 is FVKESK in the germline V gene. Trimming stripped 0 bases from V and 5 bases from J, with 7 bases between. The chain's CDR3 is CASSQDIGETQYF. As DNA, the CDR3 is TGTGCCAGCAGCCAAGATATCGGGGAGACCCAGTACTTC.

V gene TRBV28 combines with J gene TRBJ2-1, with 13 positions matching TRBD2. V shed 6 bases and J 7 bases; nucleotides not matched to a gene: 9. This CDR3 comprises 16 residues. The germline CDR1 and CDR2 sequences are MDHEN and SYDVKM. Here the CDR3 reads CASSVTGTSGKNEQFF. In DNA, the CDR3 is TGTGCCAGCAGCGTTACCGGGACTAGCGGGAAGAATGAGCAGTTCTTC.

The chain is built from TRBV10-3 and TRBJ2-5; 9 bases line up with TRBD1. Germline V gives CDR1 ENHRY, CDR2 SYGVKD. Unmatched junction bases numbered 7, after V lost 3 bases and J lost 5 bases. The CDR3 sequence is 15 residues long. The CDR3 protein is CAISEKGQGRETQYF. CDR3 in DNA: TGTGCCATCAGTGAAAAAGGACAGGGGAGGGAGACCCAGTACTTC.

V gene TRBV15 combines with J gene TRBJ1-2, with a weak D call TRBD1 (5 bases). This CDR3 contains 16 residues. V was clipped by 5 bases and J by 0 bases, with 16 bases between them. Germline CDR1 reads LNHNV; CDR2 reads YYDKDF (reference sequence). CDR3 region: CATSPRSGQANYGYTF. In DNA form, the CDR3 reads TGTGCCACCAGCCCCCGATCCGGACAAGCTAACTATGGCTACACCTTC. The whole variable domain, filled in from reference TRBV15 and TRBJ1-2, reads DAMVIQNPRYQVTQFGKPVTLSCSQTLNHNVMYWYQQKSSQAPKLLFHYYDKDFNNEADTPDNFQSRRPNTSFCFLDIRSPGLGDTAMYLCATSPRSGQANYGYTFGSGTRLTVV.

This chain links TRBV30 with TRBJ2-7, with D perhaps TRBD2 (6 bases). Germline V gives CDR1 GTSNPN, CDR2 SVGIG (reference sequence). The CDR3 totals 14 residues. Trimming cost V 1 base and J 5 bases, with 15 bases left between them. The CDR3 protein is CAWSDGGIIHEQYF. The CDR3 region has the DNA TGTGCCTGGAGTGATGGCGGGATTATACACGAGCAGTACTTC.

J is TRBJ2-2 and V is TRBV5-5; 9 positions agree with TRBD2. Germline V gives CDR1 SGHKS, CDR2 YYEKEE (reference sequence). V dropped 3 bases and J dropped 7; count of bases not matched to a gene: 13. The CDR3 covers 17 residues. The CDR3 nucleotides read TGTGCCAGCAGCTCGAGGGCGGGGGGGCCTGGTGGCGGGGAGCTGTTTTTT. Its protein is CASSSRAGGPGGGELFF. Supplemented by reference TRBV5-5 and TRBJ2-2, the full variable domain reads DAGVTQSPTHLIKTRGQQVTLRCSPISGHKSVSWYQQVLGQGPQFIFQYYEKEERGRGNFPDRFSARQFPNYSSELNVNALLLGDSALYLCASSSRAGGPGGGELFFGEGSRLTVL.

The rearrangement links TRBV9 to TRBJ1-2, with TRBD1 matching over 9 bases. The CDR3 has 14 amino acids. Trimming removed 5 bases from V and 4 bases from J; junction bases left unmatched: 6. Germline assignment: CDR1 SGDLS and CDR2 YYNGEE. CDR3 DNA sequence: TGTGCCAGCAGTGGGACAGGGTTGTCCTATGGCTACACCTTC. This codes for CASSGTGLSYGYTF.

The chain combines TRBV6-4 with TRBJ1-6; D uncertain. The V end was cut by 4 bases, the J end by 1 base, with 5 bases between. The CDR3 sequence is 14 residues long. Looked up from germline, CDR1 is MRHNA and CDR2 is SNTAGT. The CDR3 protein is CASSVGSYNSPLHF. DNA for the CDR3: TGTGCCAGCAGTGTCGGTTCCTATAATTCACCCCTCCACTTT.

The CDR3 protein is CASRPDTYGDTQYF. In DNA, the CDR3 is TGTGCCAGCAGACCCGATACGTACGGAGATACGCAGTATTTT. V is TRBV9 and J is TRBJ2-3; no reliable D call. The length of the CDR3 is 14 residues. The ends were cut back, 5 bases at V and 5 bases at J, with 15 bases in the middle. Germline CDR1 SGDLS, CDR2 YYNGEE.

This clone was seen more than once but under ten times. The chain couples TRBV30 to TRBJ1-1; D unclear. V was trimmed by 1 base and J by 9 bases, leaving 21 bases between them. The CDR3 runs to 15 residues. Per the germline V gene, CDR1 is GTSNPN and CDR2 is SVGIG (reference sequence). DNA of the CDR3: TGTGCCTGGAGTGAGCCCCCCACTCCCGAGGGCAAAGCTTTCTTT. It codes for CAWSEPPTPEGKAFF.

The V gene is TRBV6-1, the J gene TRBJ1-2, with D perhaps TRBD1 (6 bases). CDR3 length: 14 amino acids. Germline V lookup: CDR1 MNHNS, CDR2 SASEGT. V dropped 5 bases and J dropped 4 bases, with 14 bases sitting between them. CDR3 sequence: CASSLAGEPYGYTF. The CDR3 DNA follows: TGTGCCAGCAGTCTCGCAGGGGAACCCTATGGCTACACCTTC.

The chain uses TRBV27 and TRBJ1-1; D is unresolved. The CDR3 contains 12 residues. Germline V lookup: CDR1 MNHEY, CDR2 SMNVEV (reference sequence). The V end lost 3 bases, the J end lost 8 bases, and 10 bases lay between the germline ends. The CDR3 is CASSFYGKEAFF. The CDR3 nucleotides read TGTGCCAGCAGTTTTTACGGGAAAGAAGCTTTCTTT.

V usage is TRBV30 and J usage is TRBJ2-7; 11 bases agree with TRBD2. CDR3 length: 14 residues. Looked up from germline, CDR1 is GTSNPN and CDR2 is SVGIG (reference sequence). The V gene end was trimmed by 5 bases and the J gene end by 3 bases; junction bases not matched to a gene: 6. The CDR3 sequence: CAWELAGGFYEQYF. CDR3 nucleotide sequence: TGTGCCTGGGAGCTAGCGGGAGGTTTCTACGAGCAGTACTTC.

This clone was counted once. This rearrangement joins TRBV9 to TRBJ1-2, with a tentative D call TRBD1 (6 bases). The CDR3 loop spans 16 amino acids. Germline V lookup: CDR1 SGDLS, CDR2 YYNGEE. V lost 2 bases and J 2 bases, leaving 16 bases between the germline ends. Here the CDR3 DNA reads TGTGCCAGCAGCGTCGCTAGGACAGCCATAAACTATGGCTACACCTTC. It encodes CASSVARTAINYGYTF.

In its sample, this clone was seen once. V is TRBV28 and J is TRBJ1-4; 7 positions agree with TRBD1. Germline V gene lookup returns CDR1 MDHEN and CDR2 SYDVKM. V was pared by 2 bases and J by 3 bases, with 3 bases of the junction left unmatched. The CDR3 contains 15 residues. The CDR3 DNA reads as TGTGCCAGCAGTTTACCGACAGGGTCTAATGAAAAACTGTTTTTT. Residues: CASSLPTGSNEKLFF.

The chain joins TRBV7-9 to TRBJ2-2; TRBD2 matches 15 bases. Germline values: CDR1 SEHNR, CDR2 FQNEAQ (reference sequence). This CDR3 is built from 16 residues. The V gene end was trimmed by 5 bases and the J gene end by 5 bases; junction bases not matched to a gene: 3. Written as DNA, the CDR3 is TGTGCCAGCAGCCCGGGACTAGCGGGAGGTACCGGGGAGCTGTTTTTT. Translated: CASSPGLAGGTGELFF.

This chain connects TRBV7-8 to TRBJ2-1, with 12 bases identical to TRBD2. The CDR3 loop spans 15 amino acids. Trimming took 7 bases from V and 3 from J; bases not matched to a gene: 4. CDR1 SGHVS and CDR2 FQNEAQ come from the germline V gene. The CDR3 DNA follows: TGTGCCAGCATCGGACTAGCGGGACTCTACAATGAGCAGTTCTTC. This codes for CASIGLAGLYNEQFF. The complete variable domain, with remaining parts taken from reference TRBV7-8 and TRBJ2-1, reads GAGVSQSPRYKVAKRGQDVALRCDPISGHVSLFWYQQALGQGPEFLTYFQNEAQLDKSGLPSDRFFAERPEGSVSTLKIQRTQQEDSAVYLCASIGLAGLYNEQFFGPGTRLTVL.

The chain is built from TRBV28 and TRBJ1-2; 7 bases are shared with TRBD1. CDR3 length: 13 amino acids. In germline, CDR1 is MDHEN, CDR2 SYDVKM. Trimming removed 6 bases from V and 4 bases from J; junction bases left unmatched: 5. Here the CDR3 reads CASSKAGGYGYTF. CDR3 bases: TGTGCCAGCAGCAAGGCAGGGGGCTATGGCTACACCTTC.

This chain uses TRBV30 with TRBJ1-2; D is ambiguous. Trimming removed 4 bases at V and 2 bases at J, with 11 bases between. This CDR3 comprises 13 residues. CDR1 and CDR2 (germline): GTSNPN, SVGIG (reference sequence). CDR3 loop: CAWTEETNYGYTF. CDR3 bases: TGTGCCTGGACGGAGGAAACCAACTATGGCTACACCTTC. The full variable domain, completed using reference TRBV30 and TRBJ1-2, is SQTIHQWPATLVQPVGSPLSLECTVEGTSNPNLYWYRQAAGRGLQLLFYSVGIGQISSEVPQNLSASRPQDRQFILSSKKLLLSDSGFYLCAWTEETNYGYTFGSGTRLTVV.

The V and J genes are TRBV11-3 and TRBJ2-7; 9 bases are a match to TRBD1. J gave up 3 bases and V 5 bases, and 11 bases lay outside the gene matches. Looked up from germline, CDR1 is SGHNT and CDR2 is YENEEA. The CDR3 has 16 residues. CDR3 residues: CASSLGQGSAGYEQYF. Here the CDR3 DNA reads TGTGCCAGCAGCCTGGGACAGGGATCAGCCGGCTACGAGCAGTACTTC.